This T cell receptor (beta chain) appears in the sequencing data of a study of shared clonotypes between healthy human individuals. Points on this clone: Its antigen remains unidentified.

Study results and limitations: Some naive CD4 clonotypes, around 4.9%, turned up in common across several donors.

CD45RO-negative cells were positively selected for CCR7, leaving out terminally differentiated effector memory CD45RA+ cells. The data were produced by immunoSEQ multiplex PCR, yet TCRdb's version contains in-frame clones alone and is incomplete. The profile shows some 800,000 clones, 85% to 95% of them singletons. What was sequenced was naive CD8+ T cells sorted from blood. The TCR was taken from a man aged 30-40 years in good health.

CDR3 region: CAISESSITDTQYF. As DNA, the CDR3 is TGTGCCATCAGTGAGTCGTCCATCACAGATACGCAGTATTTT. The chain uses TRBV10-3 and TRBJ2-3; D not certain. V was shortened by 0 bases and J by 2 bases, with 6 bases between the two germline ends. This CDR3 comprises 14 residues. Germline V gene sequence: CDR1 ENHRY, CDR2 SYGVKD.